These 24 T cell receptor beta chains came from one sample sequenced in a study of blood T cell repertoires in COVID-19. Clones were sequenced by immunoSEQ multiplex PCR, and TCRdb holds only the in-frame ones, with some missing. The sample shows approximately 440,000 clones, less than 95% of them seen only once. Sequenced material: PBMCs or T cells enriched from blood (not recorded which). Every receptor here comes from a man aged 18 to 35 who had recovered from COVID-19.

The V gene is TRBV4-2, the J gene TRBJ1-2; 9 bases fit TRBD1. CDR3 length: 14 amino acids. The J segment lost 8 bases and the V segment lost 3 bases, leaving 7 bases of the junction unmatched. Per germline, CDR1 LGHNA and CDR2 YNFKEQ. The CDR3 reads CASSHGTGSGGYTF. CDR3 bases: TGTGCCAGCAGCCATGGGACAGGGTCGGGCGGCTACACCTTC.

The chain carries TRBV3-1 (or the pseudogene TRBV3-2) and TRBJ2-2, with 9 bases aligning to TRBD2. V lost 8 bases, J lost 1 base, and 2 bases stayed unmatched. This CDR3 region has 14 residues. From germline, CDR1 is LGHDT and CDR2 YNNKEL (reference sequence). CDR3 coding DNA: TGTGCCAGCGGGACTAGCAAGAACACCGGGGAGCTGTTTTTT. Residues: CASGTSKNTGELFF.

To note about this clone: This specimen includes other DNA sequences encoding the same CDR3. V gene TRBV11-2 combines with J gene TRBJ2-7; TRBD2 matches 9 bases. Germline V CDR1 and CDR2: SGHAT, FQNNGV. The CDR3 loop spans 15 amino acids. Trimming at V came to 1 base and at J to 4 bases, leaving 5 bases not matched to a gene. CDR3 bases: TGTGCCAGCAGCTTAGGTCTAGCGGGAATTTACGAGCAGTACTTC. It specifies CASSLGLAGIYEQYF.

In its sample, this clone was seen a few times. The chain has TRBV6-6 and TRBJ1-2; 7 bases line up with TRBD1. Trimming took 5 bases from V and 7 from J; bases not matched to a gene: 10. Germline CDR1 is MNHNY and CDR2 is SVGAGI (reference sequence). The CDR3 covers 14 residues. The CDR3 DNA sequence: TGTGCCAGCAGTGCAGAGACAGGGTCGAGTGGCTACACCTTC. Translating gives CASSAETGSSGYTF.

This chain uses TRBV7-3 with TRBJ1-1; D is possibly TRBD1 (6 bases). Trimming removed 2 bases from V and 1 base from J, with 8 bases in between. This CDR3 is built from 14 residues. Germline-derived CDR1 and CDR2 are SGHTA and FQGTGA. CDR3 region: CASSLGQPNTEAFF. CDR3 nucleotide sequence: TGTGCCAGCAGCTTAGGACAGCCGAACACTGAAGCTTTCTTT.

DNA of the CDR3: TGCGCCAGCAGCTCCCAGACTCCCTCCGGCAATGAGCAGTTCTTC. Translating it yields CASSSQTPSGNEQFF. The gene calls are TRBV5-1 and TRBJ2-1; unclear D gene. The CDR3 is 15 amino acids. The V gene lost 3 bases and the J gene lost 6 bases, with 16 bases spanning the gap. The germline gives CDR1 SGHRS, CDR2 YFSETQ.

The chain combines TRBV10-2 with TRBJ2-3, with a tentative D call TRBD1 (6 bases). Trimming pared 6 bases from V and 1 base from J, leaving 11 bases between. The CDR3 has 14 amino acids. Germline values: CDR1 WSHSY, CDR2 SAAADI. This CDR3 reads CASSQNRGTDTQYF. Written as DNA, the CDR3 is TGCGCCAGCAGCCAGAACAGGGGCACAGATACGCAGTATTTT.

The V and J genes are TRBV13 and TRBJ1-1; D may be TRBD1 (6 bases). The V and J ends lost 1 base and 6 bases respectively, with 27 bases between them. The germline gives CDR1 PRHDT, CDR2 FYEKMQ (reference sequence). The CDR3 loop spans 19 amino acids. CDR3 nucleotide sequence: TGTGCCAGCAGCTTAGTTTCCAGTGGGGGGGCCTATCCTAGCGCTGAAGCTTTCTTT. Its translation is CASSLVSSGGAYPSAEAFF. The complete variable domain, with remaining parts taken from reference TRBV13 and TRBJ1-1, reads AAGVIQSPRHLIKEKRETATLKCYPIPRHDTVYWYQQGPGQDPQFLISFYEKMQSDKGSIPDRFSAQQFSDYHSELNMSSLELGDSALYFCASSLVSSGGAYPSAEAFFGQGTRLTVV.

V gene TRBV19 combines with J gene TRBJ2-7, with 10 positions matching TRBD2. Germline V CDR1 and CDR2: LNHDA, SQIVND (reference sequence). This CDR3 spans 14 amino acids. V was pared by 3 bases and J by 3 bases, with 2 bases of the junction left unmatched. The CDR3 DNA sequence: TGTGCCAGTAGTATGAGCGGGAGGGTCTACGAGCAGTACTTC. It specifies CASSMSGRVYEQYF.

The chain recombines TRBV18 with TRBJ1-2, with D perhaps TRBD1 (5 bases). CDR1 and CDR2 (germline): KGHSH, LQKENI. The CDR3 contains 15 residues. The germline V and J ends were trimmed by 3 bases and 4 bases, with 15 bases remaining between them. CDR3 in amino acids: CASSPRDGKSYGYTF. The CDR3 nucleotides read TGTGCCAGCTCACCGCGGGACGGGAAGTCCTATGGCTACACCTTC.

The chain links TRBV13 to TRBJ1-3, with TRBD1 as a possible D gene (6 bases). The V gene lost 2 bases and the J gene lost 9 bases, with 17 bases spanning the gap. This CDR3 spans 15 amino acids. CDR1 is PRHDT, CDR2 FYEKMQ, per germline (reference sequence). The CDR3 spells CASSLQVKGDRTIYF. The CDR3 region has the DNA TGTGCCAGCAGCTTACAGGTCAAGGGGGATCGCACCATATATTTT.

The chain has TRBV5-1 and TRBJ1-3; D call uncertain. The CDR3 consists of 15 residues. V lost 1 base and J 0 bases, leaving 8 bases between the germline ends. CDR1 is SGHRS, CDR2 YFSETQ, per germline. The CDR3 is CASSLTGNSGNTIYF. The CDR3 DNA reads TGCGCCAGCAGCTTGACCGGGAACTCTGGAAACACCATATATTTT.

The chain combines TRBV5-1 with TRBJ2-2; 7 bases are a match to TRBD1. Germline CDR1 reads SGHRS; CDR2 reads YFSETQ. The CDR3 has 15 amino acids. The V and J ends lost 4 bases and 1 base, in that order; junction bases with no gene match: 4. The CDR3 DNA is TGCGCCAGCAGCGATCGGACAGGGAACACCGGGGAGCTGTTTTTT. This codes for CASSDRTGNTGELFF.

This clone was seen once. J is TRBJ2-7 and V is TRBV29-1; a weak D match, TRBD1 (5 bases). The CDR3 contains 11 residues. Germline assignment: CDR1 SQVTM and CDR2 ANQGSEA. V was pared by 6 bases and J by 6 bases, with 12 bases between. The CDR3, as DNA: TGCAGCGTATCAGGGTTGGGCGAGCAGTACTTC. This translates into CSVSGLGEQYF.

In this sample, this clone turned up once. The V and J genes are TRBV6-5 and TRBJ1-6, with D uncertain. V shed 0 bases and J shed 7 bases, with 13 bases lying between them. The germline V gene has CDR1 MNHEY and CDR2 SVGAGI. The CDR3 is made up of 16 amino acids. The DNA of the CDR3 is TGTGCCAGCAGTTACTCGACGGGGATCCCCAATTCACCCCTCCACTTT. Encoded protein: CASSYSTGIPNSPLHF.

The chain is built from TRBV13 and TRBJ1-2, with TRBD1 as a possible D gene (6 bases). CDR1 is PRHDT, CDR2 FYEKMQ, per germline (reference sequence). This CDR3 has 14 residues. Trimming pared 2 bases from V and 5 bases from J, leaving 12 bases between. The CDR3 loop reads CASSLRTDSYGYTF. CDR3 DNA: TGTGCCAGCAGCTTAAGGACAGACTCTTATGGCTACACCTTC.

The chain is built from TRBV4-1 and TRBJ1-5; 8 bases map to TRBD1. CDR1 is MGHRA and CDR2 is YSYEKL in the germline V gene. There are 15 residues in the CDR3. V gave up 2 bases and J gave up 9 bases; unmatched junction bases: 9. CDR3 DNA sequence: TGCGCCAGCAGCCAACGCGGACAGGGTGAGGGGCCCCAGCATTTT. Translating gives CASSQRGQGEGPQHF.

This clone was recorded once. CDR3 nucleotides: TGTGCCAGCAGTTTATTGGGGAGCTATGGCTACACCTTC. Translated, it gives CASSLLGSYGYTF. The chain recombines TRBV28 with TRBJ1-2; D gene unclear. The CDR3 has 13 amino acids. Germline-derived CDR1 and CDR2 are MDHEN and SYDVKM. V lost 1 base and J lost 4, with 7 bases in between.

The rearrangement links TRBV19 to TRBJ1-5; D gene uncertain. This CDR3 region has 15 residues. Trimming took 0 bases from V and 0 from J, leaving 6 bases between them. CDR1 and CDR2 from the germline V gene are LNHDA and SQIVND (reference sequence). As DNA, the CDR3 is TGTGCCAGTAGTATAGATGTGTATAGCAATCAGCCCCAGCATTTT. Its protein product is CASSIDVYSNQPQHF.

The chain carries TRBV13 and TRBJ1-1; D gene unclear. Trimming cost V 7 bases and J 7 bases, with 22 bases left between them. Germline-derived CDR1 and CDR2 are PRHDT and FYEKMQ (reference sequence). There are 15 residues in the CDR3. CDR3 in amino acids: CASISPGISFIEAFF. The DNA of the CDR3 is TGTGCCAGCATCTCCCCCGGGATCTCTTTCATTGAAGCTTTCTTT.

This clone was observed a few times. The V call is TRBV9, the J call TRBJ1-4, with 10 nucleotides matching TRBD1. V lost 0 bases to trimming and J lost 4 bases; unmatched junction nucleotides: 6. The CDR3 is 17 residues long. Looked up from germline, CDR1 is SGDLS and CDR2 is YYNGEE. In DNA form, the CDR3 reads TGTGCCAGCAGCGTAGATCAAGGGACAGGGGTTAATGAAAAACTGTTTTTT. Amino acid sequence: CASSVDQGTGVNEKLFF.

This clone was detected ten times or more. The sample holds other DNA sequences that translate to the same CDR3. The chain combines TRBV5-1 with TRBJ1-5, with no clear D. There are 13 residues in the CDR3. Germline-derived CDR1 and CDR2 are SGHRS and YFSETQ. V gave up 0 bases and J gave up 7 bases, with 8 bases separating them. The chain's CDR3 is CASSLAEGQPQHF. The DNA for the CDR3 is TGCGCCAGCAGCTTGGCCGAGGGCCAGCCCCAGCATTTT.

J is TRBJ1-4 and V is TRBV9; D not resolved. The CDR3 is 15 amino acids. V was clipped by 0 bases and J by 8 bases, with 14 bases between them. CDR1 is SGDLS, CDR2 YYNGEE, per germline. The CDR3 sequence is CASSVVGQAQEKLFF. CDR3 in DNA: TGTGCCAGCAGCGTAGTAGGCCAGGCCCAAGAAAAACTGTTTTTT.

The DNA for the CDR3 is TGTGCCTGGAGCCCGACAGGGTCTGGCTACACCTTC. Residues: CAWSPTGSGYTF. The V gene is TRBV30, the J gene TRBJ1-2; 7 bases map to TRBD1. The CDR3 loop spans 12 amino acids. Germline values: CDR1 GTSNPN, CDR2 SVGIG (reference sequence). Trimming removed 3 bases from V and 7 bases from J; junction bases left unmatched: 5.